This TCR beta chain comes out of a study of regulatory T cells in long-lasting Graves disease. Study-wide findings and caveats: Study was limited to peripheral blood, excluding thyroid tissue. Segments TRBV28, TRBJ1-2 and TRBJ2-5 showed preferential usage in persistent disease.

Trimming stripped 5 bases from V and 4 bases from J, with 11 bases between. The CDR3 runs to 14 residues. CDR1 SGHTA and CDR2 FQGNSA come from the germline V gene. TCR beta libraries were built with iRepertoire HTBI primers and Arm-PCR of CDR3 regions. TCRdb independently ran MiXCR on the multiplex PCR reads; one entry per CDR3 protein. The sample consists of 440,000 or so distinct CDR3 sequences, roughly 15% of them appearing once. Indicated time point: newly diagnosed GD, antithyroid drugs for less than 3 months. The TCR library was prepared using RNA isolated from PBMCs. This clonotype has ten or more counts. Its antigen remains unidentified. The same sample was also used in a study of T cells in Graves' hyperthyroidism and ophthalmopathy.

V gene TRBV7-2 combines with J gene TRBJ1-4, with D unresolved. The receptor was derived from a woman aged 25 to 39 with Graves disease. This material consisted of peripheral blood mononuclear cells (PBMCs), taken at new diagnosis, from a patient treated with antithyroid drugs. For the CDR3, the DNA is TGTGCCAGCAGCCCCAGGCTCGGTAATGAAAAACTGTTTTTT. Amino acid sequence: CASSPRLGNEKLFF.